This T cell receptor beta chain was identified in a study of T cells in localized non-small cell lung cancer. Study-wide results and caveats: Measurement of T cell clonality placed uninvolved adjacent lung highest, above the level in tumor. Within adjacent lung there appeared a median approximately 59 of the top 100 tumor clones.

A word on this clone: The antigen is undetermined.

Clones were sequenced by immunoSEQ multiplex PCR, and TCRdb holds only the in-frame ones, with some missing. The sample consists of about 24,000 clones, more than 75% of them appearing once. Sequencing was performed on peripheral blood, taken before any cancer treatment. The clonotype was recovered from a male donor older than 55 with stage I squamous cell lung carcinoma.

This CDR3 reads CASSQRRDQVNTEAFF. Here the CDR3 DNA reads TGCGCCAGCAGCCAAAGGCGTGACCAGGTTAATACTGAAGCTTTCTTT. The J gene is TRBJ1-1, the V gene TRBV4-3, with D unresolved. CDR3 length equals 16 residues. The germline V gene has CDR1 LGHNA and CDR2 YSLEER. The germline V and J ends were trimmed by 2 bases and 5 bases, with 18 bases remaining between them.